This T cell receptor (beta chain) was documented in a study of T-cell memory formation after mild COVID-19. About the study: TCR clusters were mostly confined to one donor each. Overall study findings and caveats: Among clones contracting day 15 to 85, CD4/CD8 was balanced, whereas later expanders leaned CD4+. What remained unconfirmed was the SARS-CoV-2 specificity of second-wave clones peaking on day 37. Among CD4+ contracting clones, most were CM and EM, and CD8+ ones EMRA.

One entry per CDR3 protein, called by TCRdb with MiXCR from the 5' RACE reads. The table shows roughly 620,000 distinct CDR3 sequences, with roughly 18% occurring only once. Notes on this clonotype: The antigen is unknown.

Material for sequencing was PBMCs or a T cell subset sorted from them (not recorded which). The clonotype was recovered from an adult woman who had mild COVID-19 (a few samples of this study predate the infection). Cell type and time point are not known.

The CDR3 DNA sequence: TGCAGTGCTAGAGGGGGAAGGGTTGGAGGTGAAGCTTTCTTT. It codes for CSARGGRVGGEAFF. V and J are TRBV20-1 and TRBJ1-1; D unclear. Trimming took off 1 base at V and 7 bases at J, with 16 bases between the two ends. Per the germline V gene, CDR1 is DFQATT and CDR2 is SNEGSKA (reference sequence). CDR3 length equals 14 residues.